A selection of T cell receptor beta chains follows, all from one sample in a study of Graves' ophthalmopathy and Graves' hyperthyroidism. Each CDR3 protein is one row after TCRdb ran MiXCR on the multiplex PCR reads. The table has around 660,000 distinct CDR3 sequences, 35% to 50% seen once. The sequenced sample consisted of peripheral blood. The origin of the receptors is an adult man with Graves' ophthalmopathy. Each CDR3 is given with its conserved first and last residue. The order of the fields is V gene, D gene, clone size, J gene, CDR3 protein, CDR3 DNA. D genes are given only for firm matches. A clone size is listed for some rows: how often the clone was seen (once, few, many), or a class if it is expanded.

V: TRBV29-1; D: TRBD2; size: .; J: TRBJ2-1; CDR3: CSVEGRRLAGGSSYNEQFF; DNA: TGCAGCGTTGAAGGCCGGCGGCTAGCGGGAGGGAGCTCCTACAATGAGCAGTTCTTC
V: TRBV25-1; D: TRBD2; size: few; J: TRBJ2-3; CDR3: CASSEYRPGRKVTDTQYF; DNA: TGTGCCAGCAGTGAATATCGCCCCGGGAGGAAGGTCACAGATACGCAGTATTTT
V: TRBV5-6; D: .; size: .; J: TRBJ2-7; CDR3: CASSLVASSSYEQYF; DNA: TGTGCCAGCAGCTTGGTCGCGTCGAGCTCCTACGAGCAGTACTTC
V: TRBV4-1; D: .; size: many; J: TRBJ1-5; CDR3: CASSQDPGQPQHF; DNA: TGCGCCAGCAGCCAAGACCCGGGACAGCCCCAGCATTTT
V: TRBV6-5; D: .; size: many; J: TRBJ1-1; CDR3: CASRKVWGNTEAFF; DNA: TGTGCCAGCAGAAAGGTCTGGGGGAACACTGAAGCTTTCTTT
V: TRBV7-8; D: .; size: .; J: TRBJ2-5; CDR3: CASSLAGDGSRTQYF; DNA: TGTGCCAGCAGCTTAGCAGGGGACGGGTCGAGGACCCAGTACTTC
V: TRBV5-1; D: .; size: .; J: TRBJ2-5; CDR3: CASSGRPAWETQYF; DNA: TGCGCCAGCAGCGGAAGACCAGCGTGGGAGACCCAGTACTTC
V: TRBV4-2; D: TRBD1; size: many; J: TRBJ1-2; CDR3: CASSQLWDRAYGYTF; DNA: TGTGCCAGCAGCCAACTTTGGGACAGGGCTTATGGCTACACCTTC
V: TRBV4-2; D: .; size: .; J: TRBJ1-1; CDR3: CASSQGAGAVTEAFF; DNA: TGTGCCAGCAGCCAGGGGGCGGGGGCGGTTACTGAAGCTTTCTTT
V: TRBV7-9; D: TRBD1; size: many; J: TRBJ2-7; CDR3: CASSWGTGPRNEQYF; DNA: TGTGCCAGCTCCTGGGGGACAGGGCCTCGGAACGAGCAGTACTTC
V: TRBV9; D: .; size: .; J: TRBJ1-2; CDR3: CASSRGDGTNYGYTF; DNA: TGTGCCAGCAGCCGAGGGGACGGGACAAACTATGGCTACACCTTC
V: TRBV9; D: .; size: .; J: TRBJ1-1; CDR3: CASSVVWRRPTEAFF; DNA: TGTGCCAGCAGCGTAGTCTGGAGACGGCCCACTGAAGCTTTCTTT
V: TRBV12-3/TRBV12-4; D: .; size: few; J: TRBJ2-5; CDR3: CASSPRVGGQETQYF; DNA: TGTGCCAGCAGTCCCAGGGTAGGGGGGCAAGAGACCCAGTACTTC
V: TRBV7-3; D: .; size: .; J: TRBJ2-7; CDR3: CACSLGAGNEQYF; DNA: TGTGCCTGCAGCCTAGGTGCCGGAAACGAGCAGTACTTC
V: TRBV7-9; D: .; size: .; J: TRBJ1-1; CDR3: CASSTTGRGPNGDTEAFF; DNA: TGTGCCAGCAGTACTACTGGTCGGGGACCGAACGGGGACACTGAAGCTTTCTTT
V: TRBV20-1; D: .; size: many; J: TRBJ2-5; CDR3: CSATVYGETQYF; DNA: TGCAGTGCTACTGTCTACGGGGAGACCCAGTACTTC
V: TRBV12-3/TRBV12-4; D: .; size: many; J: TRBJ1-5; CDR3: CASRNSQGYGPQHF; DNA: TGTGCCAGCAGGAATTCGCAGGGGTACGGGCCCCAGCATTTT
V: TRBV20-1; D: .; size: few; J: TRBJ1-2; CDR3: CSARDMDNYGYTF; DNA: TGCAGTGCTAGAGATATGGACAACTATGGCTACACCTTC
V: TRBV9; D: .; size: .; J: TRBJ1-1; CDR3: CASSPKGNTEAFF; DNA: TGCGCCAGCAGCCCCAAGGGGAACACTGAAGCTTTCTTT
V: TRBV25-1; D: .; size: .; J: TRBJ1-5; CDR3: CASSEFGDSNQPQHF; DNA: TGTGCCAGCAGTGAATTCGGGGATAGCAATCAGCCCCAGCATTTT
V: TRBV20-1; D: .; size: .; J: TRBJ2-1; CDR3: CSARYSGDYNEQFF; DNA: TGCAGTGCCCGATACTCAGGAGACTACAATGAGCAGTTCTTC
V: TRBV2; D: .; size: many; J: TRBJ1-1; CDR3: CASSERGLNTEAFF; DNA: TGTGCCAGCAGTGAACGTGGGCTGAACACTGAAGCTTTCTTT
V: TRBV4-1; D: TRBD1; size: many; J: TRBJ1-5; CDR3: CASSQDGIAGQRNQPQHF; DNA: TGCGCCAGCAGCCAAGACGGCATCGCGGGACAGAGAAATCAGCCCCAGCATTTT
V: TRBV5-1; D: TRBD2; size: .; J: TRBJ2-7; CDR3: CASSQETGGRANEQYF; DNA: TGCGCCAGCAGCCAAGAAACGGGCGGGAGGGCGAACGAGCAGTACTTC
V: TRBV7-9; D: TRBD1; size: .; J: TRBJ1-4; CDR3: CASSSGTGAHIEKLFF; DNA: TGTGCCAGCAGCTCCGGGACAGGGGCTCATATAGAAAAACTGTTTTTT
V: TRBV2; D: TRBD2; size: once; J: TRBJ2-5; CDR3: CASSGTVSGVQETQYF; DNA: TGTGCCAGCAGTGGGACGGTTAGCGGGGTCCAAGAGACCCAGTACTTC
V: TRBV29-1; D: .; size: .; J: TRBJ1-3; CDR3: CSVLGGESSGNTIYF; DNA: TGCAGCGTCTTGGGGGGGGAGAGCTCTGGAAACACCATATATTTT